The 26 T cell receptor beta chains below all came from one sample that was sequenced in a study of OX40 agonist ivuxolimab in advanced cancers. Clones were read by immunoSEQ multiplex PCR, and TCRdb kept only the in-frame ones, dropping some. The sample includes roughly 64,000 clones, 80% to 85% of them seen just once. The sequenced sample was CD4+ or CD8+ T cells sorted from blood, obtained in a trial of the OX40 agonist ivuxolimab. The receptors stem from an adult with an advanced solid tumor such as melanoma, head and neck, liver or kidney cancer.

V and J are TRBV4-2 and TRBJ2-3; 10 bases are shared with TRBD2. Germline V gene sequence: CDR1 LGHNA, CDR2 YNFKEQ. Unmatched junction bases numbered 1, after V lost 0 bases and J lost 4 bases. The CDR3 is 15 residues long. CDR3 sequence (DNA): TGTGCCAGCAGCCAAGAAGCGGGAGGGCCAGATACGCAGTATTTT. As protein: CASSQEAGGPDTQYF.

The chain recombines TRBV11-1 with TRBJ1-1, with a possible D match to TRBD1 (5 bases). CDR1 is SGHAT and CDR2 is FQDESV in the germline V gene (reference sequence). CDR3 length: 14 residues. V lost 5 bases and J lost 2, with 12 bases in between. The chain's CDR3 is CASSPNGGNTEAFF. The CDR3 DNA sequence: TGTGCCAGCAGCCCTAATGGGGGAAACACTGAAGCTTTCTTT.

J is TRBJ2-7 and V is TRBV5-1, with 7 nucleotides matching TRBD1. With 1 base clipped from V and 1 base from J, the junction kept 5 bases outside the gene matches. CDR1 is SGHRS, CDR2 YFSETQ, per germline. The CDR3 loop spans 15 amino acids. The CDR3 DNA sequence: TGCGCCAGCAGCTTGACCCGGGACAGATCCTACGAGCAGTACTTC. Translated: CASSLTRDRSYEQYF.

V usage is TRBV5-1 and J usage is TRBJ1-1; 8 positions match TRBD1. The CDR3 totals 17 residues. The germline V gene encodes CDR1 SGHRS and CDR2 YFSETQ. V dropped 0 bases and J dropped 4; count of bases not matched to a gene: 11. This CDR3 is CASSLGGTGGGITEAFF. CDR3 nucleotide sequence: TGCGCCAGCAGCTTGGGTGGGACAGGAGGGGGAATCACTGAAGCTTTCTTT.

The chain combines TRBV29-1 with TRBJ1-1; 8 bases agree with TRBD1. V was pared by 5 bases and J by 5 bases, with 7 bases of the junction left unmatched. Germline loops: CDR1 SQVTM, CDR2 ANQGSEA. This CDR3 has 13 residues. The CDR3 spells CSVSTGDGTEAFF. The CDR3, as DNA: TGCAGCGTTTCGACAGGGGATGGGACTGAAGCTTTCTTT.

The V and J genes are TRBV5-1 and TRBJ1-6, with D tentatively TRBD1 (6 bases). Trimming stripped 4 bases from V and 7 bases from J, with 15 bases between. The CDR3 is 15 residues long. Germline CDR1 is SGHRS and CDR2 is YFSETQ. This CDR3 reads CASSPSGARNSPLHF. CDR3 DNA sequence: TGCGCCAGCAGCCCGTCGGGGGCGCGCAATTCACCCCTCCACTTT.

The chain couples TRBV7-9 to TRBJ1-2; D may be TRBD1 (5 bases). The CDR3 spans 15 residues. In germline, CDR1 is SEHNR, CDR2 FQNEAQ (reference sequence). Deletions cut 8 bases from V and 1 base from J, with 17 bases between. CDR3 sequence reads: CASGHQDTFNYGYTF. The CDR3 nucleotides read TGTGCCAGCGGCCATCAGGACACCTTTAACTATGGCTACACCTTC.

The CDR3 loop is CASSIMGGKDYGYTF. Written as DNA, the CDR3 is TGTGCCAGTAGTATAATGGGAGGGAAAGACTATGGCTACACCTTC. The V gene is TRBV19, the J gene TRBJ1-2; no clear D. CDR1 LNHDA and CDR2 SQIVND come from the germline V gene (reference sequence). V was clipped by 2 bases and J by 3 bases, with 13 bases between them. This CDR3 is 15 amino acids long.

The rearrangement links TRBV11-1 to TRBJ2-5; no firm D call. CDR1 and CDR2 from the germline V gene are SGHAT and FQDESV (reference sequence). This CDR3 is built from 14 residues. V was pared by 2 bases and J by 4 bases, with 11 bases between. CDR3: CASSLRSLGETQYF. The CDR3 DNA is TGTGCCAGCAGCTTAAGGTCTCTCGGAGAGACCCAGTACTTC.

In DNA form, the CDR3 reads TGTGCCAGTAGACTCCTAGCGGGAGAAGGGACCCAGTACTTC. The encoded protein is CASRLLAGEGTQYF. V gene TRBV19 combines with J gene TRBJ2-5; TRBD2 aligns across 10 bases. This CDR3 is built from 14 residues. Germline V gene lookup returns CDR1 LNHDA and CDR2 SQIVND (reference sequence). V shed 6 bases and J 7 bases; nucleotides not matched to a gene: 8.

The chain links TRBV28 to TRBJ1-2; no definite D call. Trimming shortened V by 7 bases and J by 0 bases, and 12 bases separated the two germline ends. Germline loops: CDR1 MDHEN, CDR2 SYDVKM. The CDR3 runs 14 residues. In DNA form, the CDR3 reads TGTGCCAGCACTTCCCTCGTAGCTAACTATGGCTACACCTTC. Amino acids: CASTSLVANYGYTF.

The table lists this clone with a count of one. The gene calls are TRBV4-1 and TRBJ2-7; 9 bases map to TRBD2. The V and J ends lost 4 bases and 3 bases, in that order; junction bases with no gene match: 7. Per germline, CDR1 MGHRA and CDR2 YSYEKL. This CDR3 is built from 15 residues. The DNA of the CDR3 is TGCGCCAGCAGCCGGGACAGCGGGGGGAGCTACGAGCAGTACTTC. Its translation is CASSRDSGGSYEQYF.

The chain couples TRBV7-2 to TRBJ2-1; D gene uncertain. CDR3 size: 10 residues. Trimming removed 8 bases at V and 5 bases at J, with 4 bases between. The germline V gene has CDR1 SGHTA and CDR2 FQGNSA. The CDR3 bases are TGTGCCAGCGGACACAATGAGCAGTTCTTC. It specifies CASGHNEQFF.

J is TRBJ2-5 and V is TRBV5-6; the D is unclear. The end of the DNA is better explained by TRBJ2-7, so the J call may be wrong. The CDR3 is made up of 13 amino acids. Germline CDR1 and CDR2: SGHDT and YYEEEE. CDR3 DNA: TGTGCCAGCAGCTTGGCCAGCTCCTACGAGCAGTACTTC. It is translated as CASSLASSYEQYF.

Only one count was recorded for this clone. DNA for the CDR3: TGTGCCAGCAGCCCGGACAGGGGTTACCTGAACACTGAAGCTTTCTTT. Translation: CASSPDRGYLNTEAFF. This sequence joins TRBV11-2 and TRBJ1-1, with 9 bases fitting TRBD1. Trimming cost V 5 bases and J 0 bases; bases outside gene matches: 7. Germline CDR1 SGHAT, CDR2 FQNNGV. The CDR3 contains 16 residues.

The chain links TRBV5-1 to TRBJ2-7; TRBD2 matches 12 bases. The CDR3 spans 19 residues. V lost 0 bases to trimming and J lost 5 bases; unmatched junction nucleotides: 15. Germline loops: CDR1 SGHRS, CDR2 YFSETQ. In nucleotides, the CDR3 is TGCGCCAGCAGCTTGGGCCCTACTAGCGGGAGGTTTAAGAGTCACGAGCAGTACTTC. Residues: CASSLGPTSGRFKSHEQYF.

This chain joins TRBV30 and TRBJ1-4, with D uncertain. Germline CDR1 GTSNPN, CDR2 SVGIG (reference sequence). CDR3 length: 12 residues. Deletions cut 6 bases from V and 8 bases from J, with 13 bases between. This chain's CDR3 is CACSTAGEKLFF. CDR3 bases: TGTGCCTGTTCTACTGCGGGGGAAAAACTGTTTTTT.

In its sample, this clone was seen once. This chain uses TRBV5-4 with TRBJ2-1; 13 bases are a match to TRBD2. The V and J ends lost 4 bases and 6 bases, in that order; junction bases with no gene match: 4. The CDR3 sequence is 15 residues long. Germline V gene sequence: CDR1 SGHNT, CDR2 YYREEE (reference sequence). The CDR3 here is CASSRGLAGSNEQFF. Written as DNA, the CDR3 is TGTGCCAGCAGCAGGGGACTAGCGGGATCCAATGAGCAGTTCTTC.

The genes are TRBV9 and TRBJ1-6; possibly TRBD1 for D (6 bases). The germline V gene has CDR1 SGDLS and CDR2 YYNGEE. Deletions cut 3 bases from V and 11 bases from J, with 12 bases between. The CDR3 sequence is 13 residues long. CDR3 DNA: TGTGCCAGCAGCGAAAACAGGGAGGCACCCCTCCACTTT. Translated, it gives CASSENREAPLHF.

This clone came up once. The chain joins TRBV20-1 to TRBJ2-7, with a possible D match to TRBD2 (5 bases). This CDR3 contains 11 residues. Trimming pared 4 bases from V and 4 bases from J, leaving 8 bases between. Germline CDR1 and CDR2: DFQATT and SNEGSKA (reference sequence). The CDR3 coding sequence is TGCAGTGCTAACCGGGATTACGAGCAGTACTTC. This encodes CSANRDYEQYF.

This clone turned up a few times. J is TRBJ1-2 and V is TRBV5-4; D is ambiguous. The CDR3 spans 11 residues. V lost 4 bases and J lost 9, with 10 bases in between. Germline CDR1 is SGHNT and CDR2 is YYREEE (reference sequence). In DNA form, the CDR3 reads TGTGCCAGCAGCACAGTAGGTAGCTACACCTTC. This encodes CASSTVGSYTF. Drawing the rest from reference TRBV5-4 and TRBJ1-2, the complete variable domain is ETGVTQSPTHLIKTRGQQVTLRCSSQSGHNTVSWYQQALGQGPQFIFQYYREEENGRGNFPPRFSGLQFPNYSSELNVNALELDDSALYLCASSTVGSYTFGSGTRLTVV.

This chain joins TRBV27 and TRBJ1-2; D ambiguous. Between the trimmed V and J ends, which lost 5 bases and 8 bases, there was a span of 27 bases. In germline, CDR1 is MNHEY, CDR2 SMNVEV (reference sequence). The CDR3 consists of 17 residues. The CDR3, as DNA: TGTGCCAGCAGTCCGTTGCCGGTGCACAGAATATTCGGCGGCTACACCTTC. Its translation is CASSPLPVHRIFGGYTF.

The genes are TRBV7-2 and TRBJ2-7; D remains unclear. The ends were cut back, 6 bases at V and 0 bases at J, with 12 bases in the middle. CDR3 length: 14 amino acids. Germline V CDR1 and CDR2: SGHTA, FQGNSA. The CDR3 spells CASSFPRNSYEQYF. The CDR3 coding sequence is TGTGCCAGCAGTTTCCCCCGGAACTCCTACGAGCAGTACTTC.

The genes are TRBV18 and TRBJ1-4, with TRBD1 identical over 7 bases. Germline V gene lookup returns CDR1 KGHSH and CDR2 LQKENI. CDR3 length: 15 amino acids. V lost 3 bases, J lost 6 bases, and 7 bases stayed unmatched. CDR3 coding DNA: TGTGCCAGCTCACCGTCCGGGACAGTCGATGAAAAACTGTTTTTT. Its translation: CASSPSGTVDEKLFF.

V and J are TRBV19 and TRBJ1-1; TRBD1 matches at 7 bases. The trim removed 0 bases at V and 1 base at J, leaving 8 bases unmatched. The CDR3 length is 17 residues. Germline V CDR1 and CDR2: LNHDA, SQIVND (reference sequence). CDR3 sequence: CASSIERPGTANTEAFF. In nucleotides, the CDR3 is TGTGCCAGTAGTATAGAGCGACCCGGGACAGCGAACACTGAAGCTTTCTTT.

The rearrangement links TRBV19 to TRBJ2-1; no firm D call. The CDR3 length is 14 residues. The germline V and J ends were trimmed by 7 bases and 0 bases, with 10 bases remaining between them. Per the germline V gene, CDR1 is LNHDA and CDR2 is SQIVND (reference sequence). The CDR3 loop is CASMSYSSYNEQFF. The DNA of the CDR3 is TGTGCCAGTATGAGCTATAGCTCCTACAATGAGCAGTTCTTC.